The subject of this entry is one T cell receptor beta chain. Antigen specificity is unknown. V lost 3 bases and J 4 bases, leaving 7 bases between the germline ends. The germline CDR1 and CDR2 sequences are SGHVS and FQNEAQ. The length of the CDR3 is 12 residues. Terminally differentiated effector memory CD45RA+ cells were left out of the naive CD8 fraction, which was CD45RO-negative and positively selected for CCR7. The sample is drawn from a study of shared clonotypes between healthy human individuals. Background on the study: Three CD4 naive, three CD4 memory, two CD8 naive and one CD8 memory plate were used per donor. General study findings and limits: Represented genetic and exposure-history diversity was restricted by having few donors.

Profiling relied on immunoSEQ multiplex PCR, and the TCRdb table lists in-frame clones only, not all of them. Here the sample spans around 1,900,000 clones, approximately 92% being singletons. Sequenced input: naive CD8+ T cells from PBMCs. The sequence derives from a man aged 18 to 30 in good health. Some clones in this sample may be carry-over from other donors' samples. The J gene is TRBJ2-7, the V gene TRBV7-8, with D tentatively TRBD1 (5 bases). The CDR3 protein is CASSFRQYEQYF. The CDR3 bases are TGTGCCAGCAGCTTTAGACAGTACGAGCAGTACTTC.